This TCR beta chain was obtained from a study of T cell responses to AZD1222 COVID-19 vaccine. Trimming stripped 5 bases from V and 3 bases from J, with 8 bases between. This CDR3 comprises 13 residues. CDR1 and CDR2 from the germline V gene are SGHTA and FQGNSA. In regard to this clone: What it recognizes is unknown.

Assay used: immunoSEQ multiplex PCR; TCRdb lists only in-frame clones, some missing. Here the sample spans 79,000 or so clones, around nine tenths being singletons. General observations from the study: Targets within unmutated variant regions were reportedly found for nearly half of spike-specific TCRs. White British ancestry dominated among donors, who included more females, and clonal diversity was possibly underestimated.

The chain couples TRBV7-2 to TRBJ1-5; D call uncertain. The clonotype was recovered from an adult who received the AZD1222 COVID-19 vaccine. The material was peripheral blood, obtained 28 days after the second AZD1222 dose. The CDR3 DNA sequence: TGTGCCAGCAGCCCCTACTCCAATCAGCCCCAGCATTTT. Amino acid sequence: CASSPYSNQPQHF.